One and the same sample provided the 29 T cell receptor beta chains below, sequenced in a study of control samples from healthy donors and cancer patients (dated by TCRdb to 2020 to 2022). Receptors were amplified or captured by the immunoSEQ multiplex PCR assay. The source is immuneACCESS, and TCRdb retained only in-frame sequences with V and J called. Part of the clones is not carried over; for the studies checked, unresolved V genes explain less than half of this, and the remainder is unexplained. This sample comprises over 100,000 clones, approximately 92% of them detected only once. The ten biggest clones cover 5.5% of the sample. The sequencing input was blood. These receptor sequences come from a man aged 18 to 30 in good health.

Here the CDR3 DNA reads TGTGCCAGCAGTGATCCTCGGAGCGGGGGGCCGAGGCAGTTCTTC. This translates into CASSDPRSGGPRQFF. The rearrangement joins TRBV25-1 to TRBJ2-1; 9 bases align to TRBD2. The junction had 12 bases not matched to a gene; V was cut back by 3 bases and J by 12 bases. This CDR3 is 15 amino acids long. Germline V gene sequence: CDR1 MGHDK, CDR2 SYGVNS.

The chain employs TRBV7-9 and TRBJ1-1, with TRBD1 identical over 7 bases. Germline V gene lookup returns CDR1 SEHNR and CDR2 FQNEAQ (reference sequence). The CDR3 spans 13 residues. After removal of 5 bases from V and 8 bases from J, the junction contained 8 bases not matched to a gene. CDR3 in DNA: TGTGCCAGCAGCCCCATCATACAGGGGGAAGCTTTCTTT. This encodes CASSPIIQGEAFF.

V is TRBV6-5 and J is TRBJ2-3; D gene ambiguous. The CDR3 loop spans 14 amino acids. Germline-derived CDR1 and CDR2 are MNHEY and SVGAGI. Trimming removed 2 bases at V and 2 bases at J, with 8 bases between. The CDR3 DNA is TGTGCCAGCAGTTACCGAGGCCCCACAGATACGCAGTATTTT. It codes for CASSYRGPTDTQYF.

The chain uses TRBV19 and TRBJ1-2; the D is unclear. CDR3 length: 13 residues. V dropped 6 bases and J dropped 7 bases, with 15 bases sitting between them. From germline, CDR1 is LNHDA and CDR2 SQIVND (reference sequence). The CDR3 sequence: CASRIHGGGGYTF. The CDR3 DNA reads as TGTGCCAGTAGGATACACGGAGGCGGTGGCTACACCTTC.

The chain carries TRBV20-1 and TRBJ1-2, with D unclear. The V gene's germline CDR1 is DFQATT and CDR2 SNEGSKA (reference sequence). The CDR3 contains 11 residues. With 1 base removed from V and 8 bases from J, the gap between germline ends came to 8 bases. This chain's CDR3 is CSARVPGGYTF. CDR3 nucleotides: TGCAGTGCTAGAGTCCCGGGAGGCTACACCTTC.

The chain uses TRBV4-2 and TRBJ2-3; 7 nucleotides line up with TRBD2. The V and J ends lost 4 bases and 2 bases, in that order; junction bases with no gene match: 12. Germline V gene data show CDR1 as LGHNA and CDR2 as YNFKEQ. The CDR3 spans 17 residues. The DNA for the CDR3 is TGTGCCAGCAGCCGAGGACACGGCGGGGGAACCACAGATACGCAGTATTTT. Residues: CASSRGHGGGTTDTQYF.

The chain carries TRBV6-1 and TRBJ2-7, with a possible D match to TRBD2 (7 bases). Looked up from germline, CDR1 is MNHNS and CDR2 is SASEGT. The CDR3 covers 15 residues. V lost 2 bases and J lost 5, with 16 bases in between. The CDR3 nucleotides read TGTGCCAGCAGTGAAAGGGCGGAGGGGGGGAACGAGCAGTACTTC. Its translation is CASSERAEGGNEQYF.

The V call is TRBV3-1 (or the pseudogene TRBV3-2), the J call TRBJ1-5; 7 bases line up with TRBD1. Trimming took 7 bases from V and 0 from J; bases not matched to a gene: 3. CDR3 size: 14 residues. The germline V gene encodes CDR1 LGHDT and CDR2 YNNKEL (reference sequence). CDR3 nucleotides: TGTGCCAGCAACGACAGGGATAGCAATCAGCCCCAGCATTTT. Translating gives CASNDRDSNQPQHF.

The rearrangement joins TRBV9 to TRBJ1-2, with D possibly being TRBD1 (5 bases). CDR1 and CDR2 (germline): SGDLS, YYNGEE. This CDR3 is 19 amino acids long. Trimming took 0 bases from V and 0 from J, leaving 21 bases between them. The chain's CDR3 is CASSVGSGGGREANYGYTF. The CDR3 DNA reads TGTGCCAGCAGCGTAGGGTCCGGGGGGGGACGGGAAGCTAACTATGGCTACACCTTC.

This chain uses TRBV12-5 with TRBJ2-5; TRBD1 or TRBD2 may be the D gene (5 bases each). The V end was cut by 3 bases, the J end by 5 bases, with 10 bases between. This CDR3 region has 13 residues. CDR1 LGHNT and CDR2 FRNRAP come from the germline V gene. The CDR3 sequence is CASGFIGEETQYF. CDR3 nucleotides: TGTGCTAGTGGTTTCATAGGGGAGGAGACCCAGTACTTC.

This clone was seen just once. The gene calls are TRBV3-1 (or the pseudogene TRBV3-2) and TRBJ2-2; D is uncertain. V lost 1 base and J 9 bases, leaving 12 bases between the germline ends. The CDR3 covers 14 residues. Germline CDR1 and CDR2: LGHDT and YNNKEL (reference sequence). CDR3 loop: CASSQAEGRRELFF. Written as DNA, the CDR3 is TGTGCCAGCAGCCAAGCTGAAGGCCGCCGGGAGCTGTTTTTT.

This chain joins TRBV5-1 and TRBJ2-5; perhaps TRBD1 as D (6 bases). This CDR3 region has 14 residues. V lost 2 bases to trimming and J lost 3 bases, with 11 bases between them. Looked up from germline, CDR1 is SGHRS and CDR2 is YFSETQ. The chain's CDR3 is CASSFFEGEETQYF. The DNA for the CDR3 is TGCGCCAGCAGCTTCTTCGAGGGGGAAGAGACCCAGTACTTC.

This chain links TRBV7-6 with TRBJ2-5; 10 bases fit TRBD2. The J segment lost 2 bases and the V segment lost 5 bases, leaving 11 bases of the junction unmatched. CDR1 SGHVS and CDR2 FNYEAQ come from the germline V gene. CDR3 length: 17 amino acids. CDR3 nucleotide sequence: TGTGCCAGCAGCGCCCCACTAGCGGGGCATTTACAAGAGACCCAGTACTTC. Protein product: CASSAPLAGHLQETQYF.

V is TRBV2 and J is TRBJ1-5; D is possibly TRBD1 (5 bases). Deletions cut 3 bases from V and 3 bases from J, with 6 bases between. CDR1 SNHLY and CDR2 FYNNEI come from the germline V gene. CDR3 size: 13 residues. For the CDR3, the DNA is TGTGCCAGCAGTGACAGGGTCAATCAGCCCCAGCATTTT. Protein sequence: CASSDRVNQPQHF.

The chain carries TRBV11-2 and TRBJ2-6; D remains ambiguous. CDR3 length: 13 residues. Trimming removed 4 bases from V and 4 bases from J, with 5 bases in between. Germline loops: CDR1 SGHAT, CDR2 FQNNGV. The CDR3 loop is CASSWSGANVLTF. CDR3 bases: TGTGCCAGCAGCTGGTCAGGGGCCAACGTCCTGACTTTC.

The J gene is TRBJ2-3, the V gene TRBV7-3; a possible D gene is TRBD2 (6 bases). The CDR3 is 16 residues long. V lost 4 bases and J lost 2, with 16 bases in between. Germline CDR1 and CDR2: SGHTA and FQGTGA. Written as DNA, the CDR3 is TGTGCCAGCAGCTCACCGACCGGAGGGAACACAGATACGCAGTATTTT. Its protein product is CASSSPTGGNTDTQYF.

The chain has TRBV2 and TRBJ2-6; 7 positions agree with TRBD1. CDR1 SNHLY and CDR2 FYNNEI come from the germline V gene. There are 18 residues in the CDR3. Trimming removed 2 bases from V and 0 bases from J; junction bases left unmatched: 7. The CDR3: CASSERDSGISGANVLTF. CDR3 in DNA: TGTGCCAGCAGTGAACGGGACAGCGGCATCTCTGGGGCCAACGTCCTGACTTTC.

V gene TRBV10-3 combines with J gene TRBJ2-1; 12 nucleotides line up with TRBD2. The CDR3 runs 15 residues. J gave up 7 bases and V 4 bases, and 5 bases lay outside the gene matches. CDR1 ENHRY and CDR2 SYGVKD come from the germline V gene. The CDR3 is CAISALAGGQNEQFF. The DNA of the CDR3 is TGTGCCATCAGTGCCCTAGCGGGGGGGCAGAATGAGCAGTTCTTC.

V gene TRBV27 combines with J gene TRBJ2-5; D is possibly TRBD1 (6 bases). This CDR3 spans 15 amino acids. Germline V gives CDR1 MNHEY, CDR2 SMNVEV (reference sequence). V gave up 5 bases and J gave up 4 bases, with 17 bases separating them. CDR3 region: CASSPGDNSAETQYF. The CDR3 bases are TGTGCCAGCAGTCCCGGGGACAACTCAGCAGAGACCCAGTACTTC.

This chain joins TRBV5-5 and TRBJ1-1; maybe TRBD1 (6 bases). Trimming removed 1 base at V and 4 bases at J, with 14 bases between. Germline loops: CDR1 SGHKS, CDR2 YYEKEE (reference sequence). This CDR3 is 15 amino acids long. CDR3 nucleotides: TGTGCCAGCAGCTTGATTGGGGGGGCCGGCACTGAAGCTTTCTTT. Protein sequence: CASSLIGGAGTEAFF.

The chain recombines TRBV7-9 with TRBJ2-6, with D possibly being TRBD1 or TRBD2 (6 bases each). Germline V CDR1 and CDR2: SEHNR, FQNEAQ (reference sequence). The CDR3 is made up of 15 amino acids. V was trimmed by 5 bases and J by 4 bases, leaving 12 bases between them. CDR3 DNA sequence: TGTGCCAGCAGCCCCGGGGGCCCCGGGGCCAACGTCCTGACTTTC. Residues: CASSPGGPGANVLTF.

This chain links TRBV3-1 (or the pseudogene TRBV3-2) with TRBJ2-5; no clear D gene. The CDR3 covers 12 residues. The ends were cut back, 4 bases at V and 1 base at J, with 4 bases in the middle. Germline V CDR1 and CDR2: LGHDT, YNNKEL (reference sequence). CDR3 residues: CASSPVQETQYF. CDR3 bases: TGTGCCAGCAGCCCTGTCCAAGAGACCCAGTACTTC.

This chain joins TRBV5-4 and TRBJ1-5; D perhaps matches TRBD1 (5 bases). Trimming cost V 4 bases and J 1 base, with 9 bases left between them. The CDR3 is 14 amino acids. Germline-derived CDR1 and CDR2 are SGHNT and YYREEE (reference sequence). The CDR3 reads CASSPGGSNQPQHF. CDR3 DNA sequence: TGTGCCAGCAGCCCCGGGGGAAGCAATCAGCCCCAGCATTTT.

The chain recombines TRBV7-9 with TRBJ2-1; D assignment may be TRBD1 or TRBD2 (6 bases each). Germline V CDR1 and CDR2: SEHNR, FQNEAQ (reference sequence). Trimming stripped 5 bases from V and 0 bases from J, with 17 bases between. There are 17 residues in the CDR3. The CDR3 sequence is CASSPWVRGPSYNEQFF. CDR3 coding DNA: TGTGCCAGCAGCCCCTGGGTCCGGGGGCCCTCCTACAATGAGCAGTTCTTC.

This chain connects TRBV2 to TRBJ1-2, with a weak D call TRBD1 (5 bases). This CDR3 is built from 13 residues. The V gene lost 7 bases and the J gene lost 4 bases, with 13 bases spanning the gap. Germline values: CDR1 SNHLY, CDR2 FYNNEI. DNA for the CDR3: TGTGCCAGCAATGCAGGGAGGAGCTATGGCTACACCTTC. It codes for CASNAGRSYGYTF.

The chain has TRBV9 and TRBJ1-2; D remains unclear. Germline CDR1 reads SGDLS; CDR2 reads YYNGEE. V was pared by 0 bases and J by 3 bases, with 12 bases between. This CDR3 region has 15 residues. Here the CDR3 reads CASSVDPGRDYGYTF. DNA of the CDR3: TGTGCCAGCAGCGTAGACCCCGGACGGGACTATGGCTACACCTTC.

The rearrangement uses TRBV27 and TRBJ2-2; perhaps TRBD2 as D (6 bases). CDR1 MNHEY and CDR2 SMNVEV come from the germline V gene (reference sequence). V dropped 3 bases and J dropped 1 base, with 18 bases sitting between them. The CDR3 extends over 18 amino acids. Here the CDR3 DNA reads TGTGCCAGCAGTTTTCGTGGAGCGGGTAGCGGGAACACCGGGGAGCTGTTTTTT. This gives the protein CASSFRGAGSGNTGELFF.

The V and J genes are TRBV5-5 and TRBJ2-7; D is undetermined. Germline values: CDR1 SGHKS, CDR2 YYEKEE (reference sequence). V lost 2 bases, J lost 2 bases, and 14 bases lay in between. CDR3 size: 15 residues. CDR3 sequence reads: CASSFGPVNAYEQYF. CDR3 nucleotide sequence: TGTGCCAGCAGCTTTGGACCCGTTAATGCCTACGAGCAGTACTTC.

V gene TRBV12-5 combines with J gene TRBJ1-1; D gene ambiguous. Germline assignment: CDR1 LGHNT and CDR2 FRNRAP. Trimming cost V 9 bases and J 10 bases, with 6 bases left between them. The CDR3 extends over 8 amino acids. CDR3 nucleotides: TGTGCTAGGCTACGAGCTTTCTTT. This encodes CARLRAFF.